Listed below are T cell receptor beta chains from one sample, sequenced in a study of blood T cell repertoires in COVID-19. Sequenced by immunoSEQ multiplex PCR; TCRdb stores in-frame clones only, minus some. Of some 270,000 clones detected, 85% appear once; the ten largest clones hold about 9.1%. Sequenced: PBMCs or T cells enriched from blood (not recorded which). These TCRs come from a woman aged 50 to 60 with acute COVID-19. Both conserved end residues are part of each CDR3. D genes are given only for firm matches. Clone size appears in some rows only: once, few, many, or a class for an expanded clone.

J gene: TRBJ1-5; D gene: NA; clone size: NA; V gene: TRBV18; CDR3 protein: CASSPEQLNQPQHF; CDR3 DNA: TGTGCCAGCTCACCGGAACAGCTGAATCAGCCCCAGCATTTT
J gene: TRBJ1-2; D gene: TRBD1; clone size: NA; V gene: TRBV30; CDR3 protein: CAWREQGALNYGYTF; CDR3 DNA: TGTGCCTGGAGAGAACAGGGGGCGCTCAACTATGGCTACACCTTC
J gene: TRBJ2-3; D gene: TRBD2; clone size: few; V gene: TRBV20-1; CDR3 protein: CSASRIPGGHTDTQYF; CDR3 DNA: TGCAGTGCTAGTCGCATACCGGGGGGGCACACAGATACGCAGTATTTT
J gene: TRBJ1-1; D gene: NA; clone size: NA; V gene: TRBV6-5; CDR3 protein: CASSRTATEAFF; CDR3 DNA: TGTGCCAGCAGTCGGACAGCCACTGAAGCTTTCTTT
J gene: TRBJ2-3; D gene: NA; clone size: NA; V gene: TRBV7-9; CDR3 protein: CASNLGVGSTDTQYF; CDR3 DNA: TGTGCCAGCAATTTAGGGGTTGGGAGCACAGATACGCAGTATTTT
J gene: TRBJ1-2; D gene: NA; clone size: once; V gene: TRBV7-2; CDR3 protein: CASSLGRQNYGYTF; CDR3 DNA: TGTGCCAGCAGCTTAGGCCGACAGAACTATGGCTACACCTTC
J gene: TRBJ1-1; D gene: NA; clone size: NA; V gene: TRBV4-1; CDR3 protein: CASSYGGNTEAFF; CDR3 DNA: TGCGCCAGCAGCTACGGTGGGAACACTGAAGCTTTCTTT
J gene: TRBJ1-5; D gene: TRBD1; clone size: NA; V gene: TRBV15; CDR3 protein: CATSREGAGGYQPQHF; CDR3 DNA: TGTGCCACCAGCAGAGAGGGGGCAGGGGGCTATCAGCCCCAGCATTTT
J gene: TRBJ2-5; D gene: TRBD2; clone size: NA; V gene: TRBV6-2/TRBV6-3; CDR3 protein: CASSYAPRLAGGIDQETQYF; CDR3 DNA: TGTGCCAGCAGTTACGCCCCTCGGCTAGCGGGGGGGATCGACCAAGAGACCCAGTACTTC
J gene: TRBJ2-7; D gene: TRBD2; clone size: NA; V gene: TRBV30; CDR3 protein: CAWSEGLAGDEQYF; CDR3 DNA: TGTGCCTGGAGTGAAGGACTAGCGGGGGACGAGCAGTACTTC
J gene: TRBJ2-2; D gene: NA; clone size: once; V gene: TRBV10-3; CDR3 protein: CAIMSQGFTGELFF; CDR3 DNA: TGTGCCATCATGTCCCAGGGGTTTACCGGGGAGCTGTTTTTT
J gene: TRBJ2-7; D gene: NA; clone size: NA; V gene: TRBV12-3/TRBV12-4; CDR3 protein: CASSLAGMSEQYF; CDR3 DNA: TGTGCCAGCAGTTTGGCGGGAATGAGCGAGCAGTACTTC
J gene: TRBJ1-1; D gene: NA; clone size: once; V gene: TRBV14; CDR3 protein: CASSQHLSGEAFF; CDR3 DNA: TGTGCCAGCAGCCAACATCTTTCGGGTGAAGCTTTCTTT
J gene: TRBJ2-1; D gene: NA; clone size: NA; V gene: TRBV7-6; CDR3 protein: CASSLESDSSYNEQFF; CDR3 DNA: TGTGCCAGCAGCTTAGAATCGGACAGCTCCTACAATGAGCAGTTCTTC
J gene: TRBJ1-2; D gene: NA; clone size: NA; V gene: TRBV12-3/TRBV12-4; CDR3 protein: CASSSVLRNGYTF; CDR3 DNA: TGTGCCAGCAGTTCCGTCCTCAGGAATGGCTACACCTTC
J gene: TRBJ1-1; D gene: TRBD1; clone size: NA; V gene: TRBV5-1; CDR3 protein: CASSLVTGMNTEAFF; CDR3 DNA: TGCGCCAGCAGCTTGGTGACAGGGATGAACACTGAAGCTTTCTTT
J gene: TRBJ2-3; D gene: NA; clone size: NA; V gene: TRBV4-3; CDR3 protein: CASSQVWGSLTDTQYF; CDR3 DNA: TGCGCCAGCAGCCAAGTTTGGGGCTCCCTCACAGATACGCAGTATTTT
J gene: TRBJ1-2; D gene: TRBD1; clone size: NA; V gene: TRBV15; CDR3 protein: CATSGASDSQGARYGYTF; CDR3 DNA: TGTGCCACCAGCGGGGCCTCTGATAGTCAGGGGGCTCGCTATGGCTACACCTTC
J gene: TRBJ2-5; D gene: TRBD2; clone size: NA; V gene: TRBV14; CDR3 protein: CASSLLAGDTTWGTQYF; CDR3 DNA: TGTGCCAGCAGCCTACTAGCGGGGGACACAACATGGGGGACCCAGTACTTC
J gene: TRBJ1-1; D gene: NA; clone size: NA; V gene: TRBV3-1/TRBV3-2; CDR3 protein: CASSTPGRMATEAFF; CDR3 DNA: TGTGCCAGCAGCACCCCTGGGAGGATGGCCACTGAAGCTTTCTTT
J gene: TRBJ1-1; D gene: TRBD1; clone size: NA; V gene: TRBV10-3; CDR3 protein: CAISEIPDRATEAFF; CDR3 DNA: TGTGCCATCAGTGAGATCCCCGACAGGGCCACTGAAGCTTTCTTT
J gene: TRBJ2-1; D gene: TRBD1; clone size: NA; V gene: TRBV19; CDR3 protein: CASRKPGQGDEQFF; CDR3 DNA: TGTGCCAGTAGGAAACCGGGACAGGGGGATGAGCAGTTCTTC
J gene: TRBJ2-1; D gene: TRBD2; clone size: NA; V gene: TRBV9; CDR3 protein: CASSVTGFGTSGYNEQFF; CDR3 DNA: TGTGCCAGCAGCGTAACTGGCTTTGGGACTAGCGGGTACAATGAGCAGTTCTTC
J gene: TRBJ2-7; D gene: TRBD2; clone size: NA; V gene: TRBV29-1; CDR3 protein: CSVTGGPSSYEQYF; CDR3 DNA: TGCAGCGTGACGGGGGGGCCCAGCTCCTACGAGCAGTACTTC
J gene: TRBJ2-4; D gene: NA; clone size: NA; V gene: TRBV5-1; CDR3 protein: CASSPSGKNIQYF; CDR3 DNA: TGCGCCAGCAGCCCGTCAGGAAAAAACATTCAGTACTTC
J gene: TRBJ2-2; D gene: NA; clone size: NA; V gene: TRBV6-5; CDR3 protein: CASSFQWSGELFF; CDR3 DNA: TGTGCCAGCAGTTTCCAGTGGTCCGGGGAGCTGTTTTTT
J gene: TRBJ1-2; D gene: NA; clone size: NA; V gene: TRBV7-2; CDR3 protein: CASSLWGGAGGYTF; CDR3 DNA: TGTGCCAGCAGCTTATGGGGGGGCGCCGGCGGCTACACCTTC
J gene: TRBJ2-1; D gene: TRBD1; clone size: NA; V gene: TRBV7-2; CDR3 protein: CASSSQPGDRRVNEQFF; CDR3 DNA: TGTGCCAGCAGCTCTCAACCCGGGGACAGAAGAGTCAATGAGCAGTTCTTC
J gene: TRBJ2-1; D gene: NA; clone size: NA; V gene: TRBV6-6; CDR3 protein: CASSRSNEQFF; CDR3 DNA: TGTGCCAGCAGTAGGAGCAATGAGCAGTTCTTC
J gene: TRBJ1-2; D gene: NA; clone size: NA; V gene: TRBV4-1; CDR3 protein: CASSQGGRATNYGYTF; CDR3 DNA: TGCGCCAGCAGCCAAGGTGGCAGGGCCACTAACTATGGCTACACCTTC
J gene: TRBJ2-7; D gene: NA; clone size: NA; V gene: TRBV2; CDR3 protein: CASREGTYEQYF; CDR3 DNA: TGTGCCAGCAGGGAGGGGACCTACGAGCAGTACTTC
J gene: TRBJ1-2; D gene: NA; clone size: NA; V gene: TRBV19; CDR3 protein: CASSTNRAGYTF; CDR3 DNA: TGTGCCAGTAGTACCAACAGGGCTGGCTACACCTTC
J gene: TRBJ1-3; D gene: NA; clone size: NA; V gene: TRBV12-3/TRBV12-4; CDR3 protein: CASSRGGNTIYF; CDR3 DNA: TGTGCCAGCAGCCGCGGGGGAAACACCATATATTTT
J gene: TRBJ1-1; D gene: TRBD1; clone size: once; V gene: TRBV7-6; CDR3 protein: CASRVGQGDTEAFF; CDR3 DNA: TGTGCCAGCAGGGTGGGGCAGGGGGACACTGAAGCTTTCTTT
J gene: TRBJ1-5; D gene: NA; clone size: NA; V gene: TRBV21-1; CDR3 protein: CASSSVWTGGGNQPQHF; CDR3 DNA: TGTGCCAGCAGCAGTGTTTGGACAGGGGGCGGGAATCAGCCCCAGCATTTT
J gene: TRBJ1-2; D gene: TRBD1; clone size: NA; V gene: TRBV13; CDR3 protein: CASSLGQGNYGYTF; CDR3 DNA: TGTGCCAGCAGCTTGGGACAGGGCAACTATGGCTACACCTTC
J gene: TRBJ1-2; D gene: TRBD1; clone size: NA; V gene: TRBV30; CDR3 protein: CAWSRTGTTSGYTF; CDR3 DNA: TGTGCCTGGAGTCGGACAGGGACCACGAGTGGCTACACCTTC
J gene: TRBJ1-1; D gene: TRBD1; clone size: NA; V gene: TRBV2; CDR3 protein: CASSRDSGTEAFF; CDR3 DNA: TGTGCCAGCAGCCGGGACAGCGGGACTGAAGCTTTCTTT
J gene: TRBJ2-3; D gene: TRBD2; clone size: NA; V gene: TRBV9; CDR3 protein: CASSVLSGGGPDTQYF; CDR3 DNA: TGTGCCAGCAGCGTCCTAAGCGGGGGGGGCCCAGATACGCAGTATTTT
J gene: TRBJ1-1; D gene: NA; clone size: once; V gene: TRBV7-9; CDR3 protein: CASITWGGNTEAFF; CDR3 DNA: TGTGCCAGCATCACTTGGGGGGGGAACACTGAAGCTTTCTTT
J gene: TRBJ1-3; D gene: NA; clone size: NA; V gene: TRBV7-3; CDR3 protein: CASSLGSGLGNTIYF; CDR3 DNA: TGTGCCAGCAGCTTAGGGTCAGGGCTAGGAAACACCATATATTTT
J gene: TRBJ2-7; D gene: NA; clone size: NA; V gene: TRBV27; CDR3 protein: CASSKGQHYEQYF; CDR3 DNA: TGTGCCAGCAGTAAGGGACAACACTACGAGCAGTACTTC
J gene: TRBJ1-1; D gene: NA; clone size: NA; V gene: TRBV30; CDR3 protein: CAWSVQSRGAFF; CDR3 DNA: TGTGCCTGGAGTGTACAATCAAGGGGTGCTTTCTTT
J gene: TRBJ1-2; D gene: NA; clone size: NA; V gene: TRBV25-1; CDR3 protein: CASSESRVNYGYTF; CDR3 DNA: TGTGCCAGCAGTGAATCGAGAGTAAACTATGGCTACACCTTC
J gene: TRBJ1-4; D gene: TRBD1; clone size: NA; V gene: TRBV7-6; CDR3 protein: CASSLAGTGDEKLFF; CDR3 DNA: TGTGCCAGCAGCTTGGCGGGAACAGGGGATGAAAAACTGTTTTTT